The 10 T cell receptor beta chains presented below share a single source sample, sequenced in a study of shared clonotypes between healthy human individuals. The assay was immunoSEQ multiplex PCR, and TCRdb's table has in-frame clones only and misses some. The sample records hundreds of thousands of clones, about 95% being singletons. Only CD45RO-negative cells positively selected for CCR7 counted as naive CD8 cells, so terminally differentiated effector memory CD45RA+ cells were excluded. Sequencing was done on a sample of naive CD8+ T cells sorted from blood. The receptors shown here come from a woman under 40 in good health.

The chain has TRBV6-1 and TRBJ2-1; 10 nucleotides align to TRBD2. V shed 4 bases and J 4 bases; nucleotides not matched to a gene: 7. Germline V CDR1 and CDR2: MNHNS, SASEGT. The CDR3 totals 16 residues. The CDR3 loop is CASSAGLALIYNEQFF. The DNA for the CDR3 is TGTGCCAGCAGTGCGGGACTAGCGCTGATTTACAATGAGCAGTTCTTC.

A single count supports this clone. The genes are TRBV28 and TRBJ1-2; the D gene is possibly TRBD1 (5 bases). The germline gives CDR1 MDHEN, CDR2 SYDVKM. The CDR3 consists of 11 residues. Trimming cost V 5 bases and J 8 bases, with 9 bases left between them. The DNA for the CDR3 is TGTGCCAGCAGTCGGGGCGGGGGCTACACCTTC. Protein sequence: CASSRGGGYTF.

The chain combines TRBV6-5 with TRBJ1-5; possibly TRBD1 for D (5 bases). Per the germline V gene, CDR1 is MNHEY and CDR2 is SVGAGI. This CDR3 is built from 14 residues. V lost 8 bases and J 0 bases, leaving 11 bases between the germline ends. The CDR3 nucleotides read TGTGCCAGCGGCCTAGACAGTAGCAATCAGCCCCAGCATTTT. This codes for CASGLDSSNQPQHF.

The genes are TRBV13 and TRBJ2-5; 11 bases line up with TRBD1. The CDR3 totals 15 residues. The germline CDR1 and CDR2 sequences are PRHDT and FYEKMQ (reference sequence). V was clipped by 5 bases and J by 6 bases; unmatched bases: 8. The CDR3: CASSTRTGGVQTQYF. DNA for the CDR3: TGTGCCAGCAGCACCCGGACAGGGGGCGTTCAGACCCAGTACTTC.

With respect to this clone: This sample includes further DNA sequences coding for the same CDR3. The chain couples TRBV28 to TRBJ2-2; D is undetermined. CDR3 size: 11 residues. Germline V CDR1 and CDR2: MDHEN, SYDVKM. V lost 3 bases and J 6 bases, leaving 2 bases between the germline ends. The CDR3 DNA is TGTGCCAGCAGTTTGCCCGGGGAGCTGTTTTTT. This codes for CASSLPGELFF.

This chain links TRBV30 with TRBJ1-5; 9 bases align to TRBD1. Germline lookup yields CDR1 GTSNPN and CDR2 SVGIG (reference sequence). The CDR3 extends over 19 amino acids. V shed 2 bases, J shed 0 bases, and the junction held 14 bases outside the gene matches. The CDR3: CAWSRPTGTGSYSNQPQHF. The CDR3 DNA is TGTGCCTGGAGTCGTCCCACCGGGACAGGGTCCTATAGCAATCAGCCCCAGCATTTT. The full variable domain, rest sourced from reference TRBV30 and TRBJ1-5, is SQTIHQWPATLVQPVGSPLSLECTVEGTSNPNLYWYRQAAGRGLQLLFYSVGIGQISSEVPQNLSASRPQDRQFILSSKKLLLSDSGFYLCAWSRPTGTGSYSNQPQHFGDGTRLSIL.

Notes on this clone: Other DNA sequences from this sample encode an identical CDR3 as well. The rearrangement uses TRBV28 and TRBJ2-7; the D is unclear. CDR3 length: 13 amino acids. Trimming removed 2 bases from V and 0 bases from J, with 5 bases in between. Germline loops: CDR1 MDHEN, CDR2 SYDVKM. The CDR3 sequence is CASSLLGSYEQYF. The DNA for the CDR3 is TGTGCCAGCAGTTTACTAGGCTCCTACGAGCAGTACTTC.

This chain links TRBV6-5 with TRBJ2-1; D is ambiguous. The CDR3 has 12 amino acids. V was cut by 0 bases and J by 6 bases, with 3 bases left in between. Germline V gene sequence: CDR1 MNHEY, CDR2 SVGAGI. This CDR3 is CASSYSLNEQFF. For the CDR3, the DNA is TGTGCCAGCAGTTACTCCCTCAATGAGCAGTTCTTC.

The chain joins TRBV10-3 to TRBJ2-1, with TRBD1 as a possible D gene (6 bases). Trimming stripped 9 bases from V and 0 bases from J, with 9 bases between. Per the germline V gene, CDR1 is ENHRY and CDR2 is SYGVKD. This CDR3 spans 13 amino acids. CDR3 sequence reads: CAIGQSSYNEQFF. DNA of the CDR3: TGTGCCATTGGACAGAGCTCCTACAATGAGCAGTTCTTC.

In this sample, this clone turned up a few times. The V and J genes are TRBV7-6 and TRBJ2-7, with 7 bases identical to TRBD2. The CDR3 runs to 14 residues. Germline CDR1 and CDR2: SGHVS and FNYEAQ. Trimming removed 1 base from V and 6 bases from J; junction bases left unmatched: 6. The CDR3 loop is CASSLVLASGEQYF. The DNA for the CDR3 is TGTGCCAGCAGCTTAGTACTAGCGTCAGGCGAGCAGTACTTC.